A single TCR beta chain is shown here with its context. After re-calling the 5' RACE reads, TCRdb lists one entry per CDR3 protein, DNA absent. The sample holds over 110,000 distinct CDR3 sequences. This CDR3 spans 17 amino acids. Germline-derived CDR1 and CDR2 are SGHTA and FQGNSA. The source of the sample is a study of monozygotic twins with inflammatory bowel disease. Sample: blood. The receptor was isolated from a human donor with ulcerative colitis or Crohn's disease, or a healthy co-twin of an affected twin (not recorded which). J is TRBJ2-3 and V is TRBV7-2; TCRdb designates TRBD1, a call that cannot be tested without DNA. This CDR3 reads CASSSPLGVIRTDTQYF. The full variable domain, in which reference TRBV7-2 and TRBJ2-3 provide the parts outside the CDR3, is GAGVSQSPSNKVTEKGKDVELRCDPISGHTALYWYRQSLGQGLEFLIYFQGNSAPDKSGLPSDRFSAERTGGSVSTLTIQRTQQEDSAVYLCASSSPLGVIRTDTQYFGPGTRLTVL.